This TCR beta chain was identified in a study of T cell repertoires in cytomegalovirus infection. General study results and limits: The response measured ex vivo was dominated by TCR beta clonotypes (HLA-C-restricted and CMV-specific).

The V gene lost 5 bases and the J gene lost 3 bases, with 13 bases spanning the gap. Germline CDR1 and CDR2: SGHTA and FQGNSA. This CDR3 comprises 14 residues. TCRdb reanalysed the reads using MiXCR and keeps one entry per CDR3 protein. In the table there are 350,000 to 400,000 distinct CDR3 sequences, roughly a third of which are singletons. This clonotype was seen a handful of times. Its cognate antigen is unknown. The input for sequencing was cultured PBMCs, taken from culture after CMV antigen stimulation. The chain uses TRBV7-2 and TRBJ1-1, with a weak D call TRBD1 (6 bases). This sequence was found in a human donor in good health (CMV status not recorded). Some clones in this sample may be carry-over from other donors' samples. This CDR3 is CASSPMTGDTEAFF. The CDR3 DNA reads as TGTGCCAGCAGCCCGATGACAGGTGACACTGAAGCTTTCTTT.